This T cell receptor (beta chain) was obtained from a study of shared clonotypes between healthy human individuals. Study summary: In total, the donors were a couple of women and a few men aged 18 to 49.

The ends were cut back, 2 bases at V and 2 bases at J, with 4 bases in the middle. CDR3 length equals 13 residues. CDR1 SGHTA and CDR2 FQGNSA come from the germline V gene. Every one of the donors was a Caucasian adult that lived in Nashville, Tennessee. The assay was carried out at the deep level. Original processing notes: ImmunoSEQ supplied junction-only sequences lacking quality scores, so filtering was different. Method: immunoSEQ multiplex PCR; TCRdb's copy keeps in-frame clones and lacks some. V and J calls and clone size are copied from that table; D and trimming were computed from the DNA. There are around 500,000 clones in the sample; roughly 78% occur only once, and around 12% lies in the top ten.

This chain joins TRBV7-2 and TRBJ1-3; D gene unclear. The TCR originated in a woman aged 40 to 50 in good health. Some clones in this sample may be carry-over from other donors' samples. Sequencing used PBMCs. The chain's CDR3 is CASSLIAGNTIYF. The CDR3 region has the DNA TGTGCCAGCAGCTTAATCGCTGGAAACACCATATATTTT.